A single T cell receptor beta chain is shown here with its context. The sample originates from a study of OX40 agonist ivuxolimab in advanced cancers. Study information: Three patients, one with hepatocellular carcinoma and two with cutaneous melanoma, responded partially.

Germline V gene lookup returns CDR1 SGDLS and CDR2 YYNGEE. V was clipped by 0 bases and J by 0 bases, with 3 bases between them. The CDR3 sequence is 13 residues long. Assay used: immunoSEQ multiplex PCR; TCRdb lists only in-frame clones, some missing. The top ten clones hold 8% to 10% of a sample with just over 20,000 clones, 75% to 85% of them seen once. This TCR derives from an adult with an advanced solid tumor such as melanoma, head and neck, liver or kidney cancer. This chain joins TRBV9 and TRBJ1-2; no clear D. The source material was CD4+ or CD8+ T cells sorted from blood, sampled in a trial of the OX40 agonist ivuxolimab. Here the CDR3 reads CASSVDSNYGYTF. Written as DNA, the CDR3 is TGTGCCAGCAGCGTAGACTCTAACTATGGCTACACCTTC.